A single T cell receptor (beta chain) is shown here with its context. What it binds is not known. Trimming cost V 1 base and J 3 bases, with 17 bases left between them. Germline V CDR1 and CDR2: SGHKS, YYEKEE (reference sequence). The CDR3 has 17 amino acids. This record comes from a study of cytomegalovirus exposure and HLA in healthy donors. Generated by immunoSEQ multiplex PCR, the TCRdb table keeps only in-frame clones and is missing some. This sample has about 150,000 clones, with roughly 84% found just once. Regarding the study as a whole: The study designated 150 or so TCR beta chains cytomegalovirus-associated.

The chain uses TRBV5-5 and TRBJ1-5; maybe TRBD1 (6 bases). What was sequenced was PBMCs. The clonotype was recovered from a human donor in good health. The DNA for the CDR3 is TGTGCCAGCAGCTTGCGTCCAGGGGTCGGTGACAATCAGCCCCAGCATTTT. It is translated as CASSLRPGVGDNQPQHF.